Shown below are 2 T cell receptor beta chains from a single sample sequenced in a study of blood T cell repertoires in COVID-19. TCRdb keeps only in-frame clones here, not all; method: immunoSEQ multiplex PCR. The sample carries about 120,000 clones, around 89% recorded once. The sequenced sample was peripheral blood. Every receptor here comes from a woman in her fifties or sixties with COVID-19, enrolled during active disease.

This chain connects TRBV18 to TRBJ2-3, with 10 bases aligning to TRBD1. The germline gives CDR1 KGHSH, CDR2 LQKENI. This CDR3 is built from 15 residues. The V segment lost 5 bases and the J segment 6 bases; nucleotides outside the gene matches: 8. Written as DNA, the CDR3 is TGTGCCAGCTCAAAGCGGGACAGGGGTGCGGATACGCAGTATTTT. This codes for CASSKRDRGADTQYF.

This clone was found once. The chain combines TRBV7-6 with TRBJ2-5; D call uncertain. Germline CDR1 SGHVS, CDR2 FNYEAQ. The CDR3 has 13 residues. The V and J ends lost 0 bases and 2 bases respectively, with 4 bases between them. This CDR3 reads CASSLARQETQYF. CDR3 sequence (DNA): TGTGCCAGCAGCTTAGCTAGACAAGAGACCCAGTACTTC.